Sequencing of this T cell receptor beta chain was carried out in a study of CD8+ T cells in alopecia areata. Background on the study: Treatment of the treated patients consisted of oral tofacitinib, 5 to 10 mg twice daily.

The CDR3 has 13 amino acids. The V gene's germline CDR1 is LNHNV and CDR2 YYDKDF (reference sequence). Lesional scalp tissue (obtained by punch biopsy) and peripheral blood were collected from alopecia areata patients. Sequencing used cDNA as its template, made by extracting RNA and reverse transcribing it. The assay was immunoSEQ multiplex PCR, and TCRdb's table has in-frame clones only and misses some. This table holds about 180,000 clones, around 71% found once. This clone was detected only a few times. Germline and junction disagree at one end, which may indicate a read error. Sequenced material: CD8+ T cells sorted from blood, taken at week 0. The receptor comes from a human donor with alopecia areata. The chain carries TRBV15 and TRBJ2-4; 7 nucleotides align to TRBD1. Here the CDR3 reads CATSGTAINIQYF. In DNA form, the CDR3 reads TGTGCCACCAGCGGGACAGCCATAAACATTCAGTACTTC.